Shown below are 25 T cell receptor beta chains from a single sample sequenced in a study of cytomegalovirus exposure and HLA in healthy donors. PCR involved 60 Vbeta and 13 Jbeta primers. The data were produced by immunoSEQ multiplex PCR, yet TCRdb's version contains in-frame clones alone and is incomplete. This repertoire shows about 160,000 clones, approximately 82% found once; its top ten account for approximately 1.5%. The sequenced material came from PBMCs. The origin of the receptors is a male donor in good health and CMV-seronegative.

This clone was counted only a few times. The gene calls are TRBV20-1 and TRBJ2-1; no clear D. Trimming left V 2 bases short and J 6 bases short, with 5 bases between. Germline lookup yields CDR1 DFQATT and CDR2 SNEGSKA (reference sequence). The CDR3 runs to 11 residues. The CDR3 bases are TGCAGTGCTAGACAGTCCAATGAGCAGTTCTTC. This encodes CSARQSNEQFF.

The chain combines TRBV13 with TRBJ1-1, with TRBD1 matching over 11 bases. CDR1 is PRHDT and CDR2 is FYEKMQ in the germline V gene (reference sequence). The CDR3 is made up of 14 amino acids. J lost 4 bases, V lost 4 bases, and 2 bases had no gene match. The CDR3 sequence is CASSWTGGTTEAFF. In DNA, the CDR3 is TGTGCCAGCAGCTGGACAGGGGGCACCACTGAAGCTTTCTTT.

This rearrangement joins TRBV5-6 to TRBJ2-2; 8 nucleotides match TRBD2. The V segment lost 5 bases and the J segment 3 bases; nucleotides outside the gene matches: 12. Germline assignment: CDR1 SGHDT and CDR2 YYEEEE. The CDR3 covers 17 residues. In DNA form, the CDR3 reads TGTGCCAGCAGTCGACCTCTCAGCGGGGGTTACACCGGGGAGCTGTTTTTT. It translates to CASSRPLSGGYTGELFF.

The chain combines TRBV5-5 with TRBJ2-3; TRBD1 matches 7 bases. CDR1 is SGHKS and CDR2 is YYEKEE in the germline V gene (reference sequence). CDR3 length: 15 residues. V shed 0 bases, J shed 2 bases, and the junction held 3 bases outside the gene matches. CDR3 amino acids: CASSLGQGITDTQYF. The CDR3, as DNA: TGTGCCAGCAGCTTGGGACAGGGTATCACAGATACGCAGTATTTT. Variable domain in full (rest from reference TRBV5-5 and TRBJ2-3): DAGVTQSPTHLIKTRGQQVTLRCSPISGHKSVSWYQQVLGQGPQFIFQYYEKEERGRGNFPDRFSARQFPNYSSELNVNALLLGDSALYLCASSLGQGITDTQYFGPGTRLTVL.

This sequence joins TRBV5-1 and TRBJ2-3, with TRBD2 matching over 12 bases. The CDR3 spans 16 residues. Looked up from germline, CDR1 is SGHRS and CDR2 is YFSETQ. The ends lost 3 bases at V and 0 bases at J; junction bases unmatched: 2. As DNA, the CDR3 is TGCGCCAGCAGCTCCGGGACTAGCGGGAGCACAGATACGCAGTATTTT. It codes for CASSSGTSGSTDTQYF.

This clone has only one observation. This rearrangement joins TRBV4-2 to TRBJ1-1, with D maybe TRBD1 (6 bases). CDR1 is LGHNA and CDR2 is YNFKEQ in the germline V gene. The CDR3 extends over 14 amino acids. V lost 4 bases and J 5 bases, leaving 14 bases between the germline ends. In nucleotides, the CDR3 is TGTGCCAGCAGCCTCTCCGGGACACCTACTGAAGCTTTCTTT. Translated, it gives CASSLSGTPTEAFF.

This chain uses TRBV27 with TRBJ2-2; the D gene is possibly TRBD1 (5 bases). The CDR3 has 13 residues. CDR1 is MNHEY and CDR2 is SMNVEV in the germline V gene (reference sequence). Trimming removed 6 bases at V and 7 bases at J, with 12 bases between. In nucleotides, the CDR3 is TGTGCCAGCAGGGGGCATTTAGGCGGGGAGCTGTTTTTT. The encoded protein is CASRGHLGGELFF.

V and J are TRBV9 and TRBJ2-7; D is perhaps TRBD2 (7 bases). Deletions cut 3 bases from V and 2 bases from J, with 15 bases between. CDR1 is SGDLS, CDR2 YYNGEE, per germline. This CDR3 contains 15 residues. Here the CDR3 DNA reads TGTGCCAGCAGCGAGGGGGGGGGTAGAGCCTACGAGCAGTACTTC. This gives the protein CASSEGGGRAYEQYF. Variable domain in full (rest from reference TRBV9 and TRBJ2-7): DSGVTQTPKHLITATGQRVTLRCSPRSGDLSVYWYQQSLDQGLQFLIQYYNGEERAKGNILERFSAQQFPDLHSELNLSSLELGDSALYFCASSEGGGRAYEQYFGPGTRLTVT.

The V and J genes are TRBV19 and TRBJ2-3; TRBD1 is a possible D gene (5 bases). The CDR3 length is 15 residues. The germline gives CDR1 LNHDA, CDR2 SQIVND (reference sequence). V was cut by 1 base and J by 0 bases, with 8 bases left in between. The CDR3 nucleotides are TGTGCCAGTAGTATAGCTTGGGGCAGCACAGATACGCAGTATTTT. Its protein product is CASSIAWGSTDTQYF.

Only one count was recorded for this clone. The chain combines TRBV30 with TRBJ1-5; a weak D match, TRBD1 (6 bases). V was trimmed by 0 bases and J by 2 bases, leaving 11 bases between them. The CDR3 has 15 residues. Germline CDR1 GTSNPN, CDR2 SVGIG (reference sequence). CDR3 DNA: TGTGCCTGGAGTGTACGCAGGGGTGGCAATCAGCCCCAGCATTTT. It encodes CAWSVRRGGNQPQHF.

CDR3 in DNA: TGTGCCAGCAGCTTGGAATCGAGAGGCACTGAAGCTTTCTTT. Translating it yields CASSLESRGTEAFF. The V and J genes are TRBV5-4 and TRBJ1-1, with D uncertain. This CDR3 comprises 14 residues. Germline V gene lookup returns CDR1 SGHNT and CDR2 YYREEE (reference sequence). V lost 0 bases and J lost 4, with 10 bases in between.

The rearrangement uses TRBV7-2 and TRBJ1-2; TRBD1 matches 9 bases. The ends lost 1 base at V and 3 bases at J; junction bases unmatched: 0. This CDR3 has 14 residues. Germline V gene sequence: CDR1 SGHTA, CDR2 FQGNSA. The CDR3 is CASSLGTGDYGYTF. In DNA, the CDR3 is TGTGCCAGCAGCTTAGGGACAGGGGACTATGGCTACACCTTC.

This clone has a count of ten or more. V is TRBV29-1 and J is TRBJ2-6, with D perhaps TRBD1 (6 bases). There are 16 residues in the CDR3. V shed 6 bases and J shed 0 bases, with 15 bases lying between them. Looked up from germline, CDR1 is SQVTM and CDR2 is ANQGSEA. The CDR3 nucleotides read TGCAGCGTCTTAGGACAGCGACTCTCTGGGGCCAACGTCCTGACTTTC. The encoded protein is CSVLGQRLSGANVLTF.

A single count supports this clone. The rearrangement links TRBV12-5 to TRBJ2-3; 11 bases agree with TRBD2. The CDR3 covers 16 residues. The germline V gene has CDR1 LGHNT and CDR2 FRNRAP. Losses at the gene ends were 6 bases for V and 0 bases for J; bases not matched to a gene: 5. The CDR3 is CASGAGLAASTDTQYF. The CDR3 DNA follows: TGTGCTAGTGGGGCGGGACTAGCGGCGAGCACAGATACGCAGTATTTT. The entire variable domain, with the rest obtained from reference TRBV12-5 and TRBJ2-3, is as follows: DARVTQTPRHKVTEMGQEVTMRCQPILGHNTVFWYRQTMMQGLELLAYFRNRAPLDDSGMPKDRFSAEMPDATLATLKIQPSEPRDSAVYFCASGAGLAASTDTQYFGPGTRLTVL.

The chain is built from TRBV12-5 and TRBJ1-1; TRBD1 matches at 9 bases. Trimming took 1 base from V and 5 from J; bases not matched to a gene: 8. Looked up from germline, CDR1 is LGHNT and CDR2 is FRNRAP. The CDR3 contains 16 residues. The CDR3 DNA sequence: TGTGCTAGTGGTTTGGCTACAGGGGGCTTGGGAACTGAAGCTTTCTTT. Encoded protein: CASGLATGGLGTEAFF.

This clone was seen a handful of times. The chain employs TRBV6-5 and TRBJ2-5; TRBD1 might be the D (5 bases). The assigned J gene may be wrong: the sequence end matches TRBJ2-7 better. The CDR3 has 15 amino acids. Per germline, CDR1 MNHEY and CDR2 SVGAGI. CDR3 loop: CASSYSGQGTYEQYF. Written as DNA, the CDR3 is TGTGCCAGCAGTTACTCTGGGCAGGGTACGTACGAGCAGTACTTC.

Note on this clone: The sample holds other DNA sequences that translate to the same CDR3. CDR3 nucleotides: TGTGCCAGCAGCCTGACAGGGGGTAACTATGGCTACACCTTC. Its protein product is CASSLTGGNYGYTF. The chain recombines TRBV28 with TRBJ1-2; 9 bases align to TRBD1. This CDR3 spans 14 amino acids. Germline CDR1 is MDHEN and CDR2 is SYDVKM. The trim removed 6 bases at V and 1 base at J, leaving 3 bases unmatched.

In its sample, this clone was seen once. The J gene is TRBJ2-5, the V gene TRBV4-1; 8 positions match TRBD2. The CDR3 loop spans 17 amino acids. Germline CDR1 and CDR2: MGHRA and YSYEKL. Germline trimming cut 6 bases from V and 5 bases from J; bases unmatched to any gene: 17. The DNA of the CDR3 is TGCGCCAGCAGTCCAAGGACCCGCGGGGGGACGGAGGAGACCCAGTACTTC. The encoded protein is CASSPRTRGGTEETQYF.

The chain links TRBV7-2 to TRBJ2-3, with 9 bases lining up with TRBD2. The CDR3 runs to 15 residues. V lost 4 bases, J lost 6 bases, and 8 bases stayed unmatched. Germline assignment: CDR1 SGHTA and CDR2 FQGNSA. CDR3 amino acids: CASSSRLAGRDTQYF. The CDR3 region has the DNA TGTGCCAGCAGCTCCCGGCTAGCGGGGAGGGATACGCAGTATTTT.

J is TRBJ1-5 and V is TRBV27; 8 positions agree with TRBD1. This CDR3 has 14 residues. J was trimmed by 4 bases and V by 6 bases; bases with no gene match: 5. Germline lookup yields CDR1 MNHEY and CDR2 SMNVEV (reference sequence). CDR3 in DNA: TGTGCCAGCAGCTATACAGGGGGGAATCAGCCCCAGCATTTT. As protein: CASSYTGGNQPQHF.

The chain combines TRBV5-4 with TRBJ2-1; D is perhaps TRBD2 (5 bases). There are 15 residues in the CDR3. CDR1 is SGHNT and CDR2 is YYREEE in the germline V gene (reference sequence). V was cut by 4 bases and J by 6 bases, with 17 bases left in between. The CDR3 nucleotides are TGTGCCAGCAGCGTTACTAGTACCTTGGCCAATGAGCAGTTCTTC. Amino acid sequence: CASSVTSTLANEQFF. Full variable domain (outside the CDR3, taken from reference TRBV5-4 and TRBJ2-1): ETGVTQSPTHLIKTRGQQVTLRCSSQSGHNTVSWYQQALGQGPQFIFQYYREEENGRGNFPPRFSGLQFPNYSSELNVNALELDDSALYLCASSVTSTLANEQFFGPGTRLTVL.

This chain joins TRBV29-1 and TRBJ1-4; unclear D gene. CDR3 length: 13 amino acids. The V gene's germline CDR1 is SQVTM and CDR2 ANQGSEA. Trimming cost V 6 bases and J 4 bases, with 12 bases left between them. The CDR3 sequence is CSVGQNLNEKLFF. The CDR3 nucleotides read TGCAGCGTGGGCCAGAACCTTAATGAAAAACTGTTTTTT.

The chain employs TRBV9 and TRBJ2-3; D is undetermined. This CDR3 has 12 amino acids. Deletions cut 3 bases from V and 7 bases from J, with 9 bases between. Germline-derived CDR1 and CDR2 are SGDLS and YYNGEE. CDR3 protein: CASSASKNTQYF. In DNA form, the CDR3 reads TGTGCCAGCAGCGCCTCTAAGAATACGCAGTATTTT.

The CDR3 DNA sequence: TGCGCCAGCAGCTTGCGGGACACAGATACGCAGTATTTT. This translates into CASSLRDTDTQYF. V is TRBV5-1 and J is TRBJ2-3; a possible D gene is TRBD2 (5 bases). CDR1 is SGHRS and CDR2 is YFSETQ in the germline V gene. The CDR3 extends over 13 amino acids. V was shortened by 1 base and J by 2 bases, with 5 bases between the two germline ends.

The chain joins TRBV18 to TRBJ2-5, with TRBD1 identical over 7 bases. The CDR3 is 14 amino acids. V trimming: 4 bases; J trimming: 4 bases; junction bases outside the gene matches: 6. Germline V gives CDR1 KGHSH, CDR2 LQKENI. The DNA for the CDR3 is TGTGCCAGCTCACAAGGACAGGCTAGAGAGACCCAGTACTTC. Translated: CASSQGQARETQYF.